This T cell receptor (beta chain) emerged from a study of cytomegalovirus exposure and HLA in healthy donors. Germline CDR1 GTSNPN, CDR2 SVGIG (reference sequence). The CDR3 has 13 residues. With 5 bases removed from V and 2 bases from J, the gap between germline ends came to 11 bases. Primers for the PCR totalled 60 Vbeta and 13 Jbeta. Clones were read by immunoSEQ multiplex PCR, and TCRdb kept only the in-frame ones, dropping some. The sample spans 100,000 to 150,000 clones; the ten largest clones claim roughly 1.7%. Comment on this clone: Its antigen is undetermined.

Overall study findings and caveats: In vitro testing confirmed a few CMV-associated chains as specific for CMV antigens. A list of roughly 160 TCR beta chains associated with cytomegalovirus was given. In presence/absence analyses, roughly uniform sequencing depth across donors was assumed. It was reportedly the case that the classifier diagnosed cytomegalovirus status with high specificity and sensitivity.

What was sequenced was PBMCs. This receptor was obtained from a woman in her thirties or forties in good health and CMV-seropositive. The gene calls are TRBV30 and TRBJ2-3, with a possible D match to TRBD1 (6 bases). CDR3 amino acids: CAWARDNTDTQYF. The CDR3 region has the DNA TGTGCCTGGGCTCGGGACAACACAGATACGCAGTATTTT.